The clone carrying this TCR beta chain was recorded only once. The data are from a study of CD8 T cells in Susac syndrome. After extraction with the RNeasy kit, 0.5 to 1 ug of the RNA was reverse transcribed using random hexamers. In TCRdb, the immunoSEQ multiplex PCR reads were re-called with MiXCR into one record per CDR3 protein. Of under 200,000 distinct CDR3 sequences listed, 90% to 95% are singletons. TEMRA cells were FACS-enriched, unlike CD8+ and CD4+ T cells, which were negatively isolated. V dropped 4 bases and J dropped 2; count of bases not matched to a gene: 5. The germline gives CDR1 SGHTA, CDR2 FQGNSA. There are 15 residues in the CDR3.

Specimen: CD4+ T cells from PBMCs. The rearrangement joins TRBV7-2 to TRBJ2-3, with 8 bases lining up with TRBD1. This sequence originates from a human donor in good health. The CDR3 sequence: CASSYRTGITDTQYF. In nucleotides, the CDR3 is TGTGCCAGCAGCTATCGGACAGGGATCACAGATACGCAGTATTTT.